Each of the 32 T cell receptor beta chains below was sequenced from the same sample in a study of cytomegalovirus exposure and HLA in healthy donors. PCR used 60 Vbeta primers and 13 Jbeta primers. Sequenced by immunoSEQ multiplex PCR; TCRdb stores in-frame clones only, minus some. The sample shows 130,000 to 150,000 clones, 75% to 90% of them seen only once. The specimen was PBMCs. These TCRs come from a man in his forties or fifties in good health and CMV-seronegative.

The J gene is TRBJ2-7, the V gene TRBV7-8; D not certain. The CDR3 runs to 15 residues. CDR1 SGHVS and CDR2 FQNEAQ come from the germline V gene. Trimming shortened V by 3 bases and J by 3 bases, and 15 bases separated the two germline ends. The CDR3 spells CASSFKAARYYEQYF. The CDR3 region has the DNA TGTGCCAGCAGCTTTAAGGCGGCAAGATACTACGAGCAGTACTTC.

The chain carries TRBV9 and TRBJ2-3; 8 nucleotides agree with TRBD2. The CDR3 consists of 15 residues. With 2 bases clipped from V and 2 bases from J, the junction kept 4 bases outside the gene matches. From germline, CDR1 is SGDLS and CDR2 YYNGEE. CDR3 amino acids: CASSVGLANTDTQYF. CDR3 sequence (DNA): TGTGCCAGCAGCGTCGGACTAGCAAACACAGATACGCAGTATTTT. Drawing the rest from reference TRBV9 and TRBJ2-3, the complete variable domain is DSGVTQTPKHLITATGQRVTLRCSPRSGDLSVYWYQQSLDQGLQFLIQYYNGEERAKGNILERFSAQQFPDLHSELNLSSLELGDSALYFCASSVGLANTDTQYFGPGTRLTVL.

The chain has TRBV28 and TRBJ1-2, with D tentatively TRBD1 (6 bases). The CDR3 is 12 amino acids. Germline V gives CDR1 MDHEN, CDR2 SYDVKM. The V end was cut by 8 bases, the J end by 6 bases, with 13 bases between. CDR3 amino acids: CASLQGIDGYTF. In DNA form, the CDR3 reads TGTGCCAGCCTCCAGGGGATTGATGGCTACACCTTC.

The chain links TRBV5-1 to TRBJ2-1; 7 bases align to TRBD1. The ends lost 6 bases at V and 6 bases at J; junction bases unmatched: 12. The CDR3 sequence is 15 residues long. Germline values: CDR1 SGHRS, CDR2 YFSETQ. The CDR3 reads CASTTGANIINEQFF. CDR3 DNA sequence: TGCGCCAGCACCACAGGGGCTAATATAATCAATGAGCAGTTCTTC. The entire variable domain, with the rest obtained from reference TRBV5-1 and TRBJ2-1, is as follows: KAGVTQTPRYLIKTRGQQVTLSCSPISGHRSVSWYQQTPGQGLQFLFEYFSETQRNKGNFPGRFSGRQFSNSRSEMNVSTLELGDSALYLCASTTGANIINEQFFGPGTRLTVL.

This clone has a single count. The J gene is TRBJ2-5, the V gene TRBV5-1; D gene ambiguous. Trimming shortened V by 0 bases and J by 1 base, and 10 bases separated the two germline ends. This CDR3 has 15 amino acids. Germline CDR1 is SGHRS and CDR2 is YFSETQ. The CDR3 loop is CASSLVGALQETQYF. CDR3 in DNA: TGCGCCAGCAGCTTGGTCGGAGCGCTCCAAGAGACCCAGTACTTC.

This clone was observed a handful of times. V is TRBV13 and J is TRBJ2-1; TRBD2 agrees at 10 bases. V gave up 4 bases and J gave up 4 bases; unmatched junction bases: 10. The CDR3 covers 17 residues. Germline V lookup: CDR1 PRHDT, CDR2 FYEKMQ (reference sequence). The CDR3 nucleotides are TGTGCCAGCAGCTCTCAAATCAGCGGGGGGGTGTACAATGAGCAGTTCTTC. This gives the protein CASSSQISGGVYNEQFF.

J is TRBJ1-5 and V is TRBV14; D unresolved. This CDR3 is 12 amino acids long. Germline V gene sequence: CDR1 SGHDN, CDR2 FVKESK. The V end lost 6 bases, the J end lost 3 bases, and 6 bases lay between the germline ends. The CDR3 sequence: CASSRSNQPQHF. CDR3 DNA: TGTGCCAGCAGTCGTTCCAATCAGCCCCAGCATTTT. Filled out from reference TRBV14 and TRBJ1-5, the complete variable domain reads EAGVTQFPSHSVIEKGQTVTLRCDPISGHDNLYWYRRVMGKEIKFLLHFVKESKQDESGMPNNRFLAERTGGTYSTLKVQPAELEDSGVYFCASSRSNQPQHFGDGTRLSIL.

V is TRBV7-9 and J is TRBJ2-2; D is unclear. This CDR3 is 12 amino acids long. V was trimmed by 10 bases and J by 2 bases, leaving 8 bases between them. CDR1 and CDR2 from the germline V gene are SEHNR and FQNEAQ (reference sequence). The CDR3, as DNA: TGTGCCACCGAAGCTAACACCGGGGAGCTGTTTTTT. It specifies CATEANTGELFF. The full variable domain, with the rest looked up from reference TRBV7-9 and TRBJ2-2, is DTGVSQNPRHKITKRGQNVTFRCDPISEHNRLYWYRQTLGQGPEFLTYFQNEAQLEKSRLLSDRFSAERPKGSFSTLEIQRTEQGDSAMYLCATEANTGELFFGEGSRLTVL.

This clone was seen only once. The chain couples TRBV5-1 to TRBJ2-3; 7 bases are shared with TRBD2. Germline V gene sequence: CDR1 SGHRS, CDR2 YFSETQ. The V segment lost 0 bases and the J segment 6 bases; nucleotides outside the gene matches: 4. CDR3 length: 14 residues. In nucleotides, the CDR3 is TGCGCCAGCAGCTTGGCCGGGAGGATGGATACGCAGTATTTT. Translating gives CASSLAGRMDTQYF.

The chain uses TRBV7-2 and TRBJ1-6; D is undetermined. The V and J ends lost 3 bases and 6 bases respectively, with 12 bases between them. The CDR3 spans 15 residues. Germline V gene sequence: CDR1 SGHTA, CDR2 FQGNSA. The CDR3 protein is CASSFRAGSNSPLHF. The CDR3 DNA is TGTGCCAGCAGCTTTCGTGCGGGAAGTAATTCACCCCTCCACTTT.

The genes are TRBV30 and TRBJ1-1; D not certain. V shed 2 bases and J shed 1 base, with 14 bases lying between them. Germline V gene sequence: CDR1 GTSNPN, CDR2 SVGIG (reference sequence). The CDR3 consists of 15 residues. CDR3 nucleotide sequence: TGTGCCTGGAGTCCCCTCCGGGTGGGGAACACTGAAGCTTTCTTT. Translation: CAWSPLRVGNTEAFF.

This clone was seen a handful of times. The CDR3 DNA is TGTGCCAGCAGTTCCGCCTCTAGCGCTAGCACAGATACGCAGTATTTT. Protein sequence: CASSSASSASTDTQYF. V usage is TRBV28 and J usage is TRBJ2-3, with a tentative D call TRBD2 (6 bases). The CDR3 has 16 residues. V was trimmed by 4 bases and J by 0 bases, leaving 14 bases between them. The germline gives CDR1 MDHEN, CDR2 SYDVKM.

The CDR3 reads CASSPSTGELFF. The DNA of the CDR3 is TGTGCCAGCAGCCCATCCACCGGGGAGCTGTTTTTT. The rearrangement links TRBV6-6 to TRBJ2-2; D is unresolved. The CDR3 totals 12 residues. The germline V gene encodes CDR1 MNHNY and CDR2 SVGAGI (reference sequence). The V and J ends lost 6 bases and 4 bases respectively, with 6 bases between them.

This rearrangement joins TRBV2 to TRBJ2-7, with TRBD1 as a possible D gene (5 bases). V was trimmed by 6 bases and J by 1 base, leaving 13 bases between them. Per the germline V gene, CDR1 is SNHLY and CDR2 is FYNNEI. The CDR3 length is 14 residues. The CDR3: CASRAPGSSYEQYF. CDR3 in DNA: TGTGCCAGCAGGGCGCCAGGGTCTTCCTACGAGCAGTACTTC.

V gene TRBV20-1 combines with J gene TRBJ1-2; possibly TRBD1 for D (6 bases). From germline, CDR1 is DFQATT and CDR2 SNEGSKA (reference sequence). V was shortened by 6 bases and J by 8 bases, with 7 bases between the two germline ends. The CDR3 is 9 residues long. CDR3 nucleotides: TGCAGTGCCCAGGGGGGCTACACCTTC. Protein: CSAQGGYTF.

The chain has TRBV7-9 and TRBJ2-7; maybe TRBD1 (6 bases). V dropped 7 bases and J dropped 1 base, with 14 bases sitting between them. Germline lookup yields CDR1 SEHNR and CDR2 FQNEAQ (reference sequence). The CDR3 covers 14 residues. In nucleotides, the CDR3 is TGTGCCAGCAACCCGACGGGACAATCCTACGAGCAGTACTTC. Amino acids: CASNPTGQSYEQYF.

V usage is TRBV6-5 and J usage is TRBJ1-5; D is possibly TRBD1 (5 bases). Germline V gene sequence: CDR1 MNHEY, CDR2 SVGAGI. This CDR3 has 15 residues. V shed 4 bases and J shed 0 bases, with 10 bases lying between them. The CDR3 region is CASSSDRNSNQPQHF. The CDR3 region has the DNA TGTGCCAGCAGTTCAGACAGAAATAGCAATCAGCCCCAGCATTTT.

The count of this clone is one. The chain carries TRBV9 and TRBJ2-1; TRBD2 agrees at 10 bases. The germline gives CDR1 SGDLS, CDR2 YYNGEE. This CDR3 comprises 13 residues. The J segment lost 15 bases and the V segment lost 0 bases, leaving 6 bases of the junction unmatched. The chain's CDR3 is CASSVDSGGSGFF. CDR3 coding DNA: TGTGCCAGCAGCGTAGATAGCGGGGGGAGTGGGTTCTTC.

The chain recombines TRBV5-6 with TRBJ1-2; 9 nucleotides align to TRBD1. V shed 2 bases, J shed 3 bases, and the junction held 5 bases outside the gene matches. Per germline, CDR1 SGHDT and CDR2 YYEEEE. The CDR3 runs to 15 residues. Written as DNA, the CDR3 is TGTGCCAGCAGCTTCCGGGACAGGGTCTACTATGGCTACACCTTC. It specifies CASSFRDRVYYGYTF.

CDR3 nucleotide sequence: TGTGCCAGCAGTGAATTGGGGAGGGTCACAGATACGCAGTATTTT. It is translated as CASSELGRVTDTQYF. The J gene is TRBJ2-3, the V gene TRBV6-1; 7 bases line up with TRBD2. CDR3 length: 15 residues. J lost 2 bases, V lost 2 bases, and 4 bases had no gene match. The V gene's germline CDR1 is MNHNS and CDR2 SASEGT.

V and J are TRBV9 and TRBJ1-2; D gene unclear. V lost 5 bases and J 0 bases, leaving 14 bases between the germline ends. The germline V gene has CDR1 SGDLS and CDR2 YYNGEE. The CDR3 sequence is 15 residues long. The DNA of the CDR3 is TGTGCCAGCAGTGCCGCAGGCCTTACTAACTATGGCTACACCTTC. It specifies CASSAAGLTNYGYTF.

This clone occurred a few times. V is TRBV5-6 and J is TRBJ1-6; 10 nucleotides align to TRBD1. The CDR3 runs to 15 residues. With 4 bases clipped from V and 7 bases from J, the junction kept 5 bases outside the gene matches. CDR1 is SGHDT and CDR2 is YYEEEE in the germline V gene. CDR3 bases: TGTGCCAGCAGCGGGGGACAGGGGCAAAATTCACCCCTCCACTTT. Amino acid sequence: CASSGGQGQNSPLHF. Supplemented by reference TRBV5-6 and TRBJ1-6, the full variable domain reads DAGVTQSPTHLIKTRGQQVTLRCSPKSGHDTVSWYQQALGQGPQFIFQYYEEEERQRGNFPDRFSGHQFPNYSSELNVNALLLGDSALYLCASSGGQGQNSPLHFGNGTRLTVT.

This clone has just a few counts. The chain is built from TRBV4-2 and TRBJ2-1; 10 nucleotides agree with TRBD2. The CDR3 contains 15 residues. Per germline, CDR1 LGHNA and CDR2 YNFKEQ. Unmatched junction bases numbered 3, after V lost 0 bases and J lost 7 bases. CDR3 DNA: TGTGCCAGCAGCCAAGAGGGTAGCGGGGGGAATGAGCAGTTCTTC. This encodes CASSQEGSGGNEQFF.

This clone was seen once. The chain recombines TRBV7-2 with TRBJ1-6, with 7 bases fitting TRBD1. With 4 bases clipped from V and 4 bases from J, the junction kept 1 base outside the gene matches. CDR3 length equals 14 residues. In germline, CDR1 is SGHTA, CDR2 FQGNSA. Written as DNA, the CDR3 is TGTGCCAGCAGCTCGGGACAGTATAATTCACCCCTCCACTTT. Its translation is CASSSGQYNSPLHF. Full variable domain (missing parts from reference TRBV7-2 and TRBJ1-6): GAGVSQSPSNKVTEKGKDVELRCDPISGHTALYWYRQSLGQGLEFLIYFQGNSAPDKSGLPSDRFSAERTGGSVSTLTIQRTQQEDSAVYLCASSSGQYNSPLHFGNGTRLTVT.

J is TRBJ2-7 and V is TRBV27; TRBD1 matches 10 bases. V shed 3 bases and J 4 bases; nucleotides not matched to a gene: 6. The CDR3 contains 15 residues. From germline, CDR1 is MNHEY and CDR2 SMNVEV (reference sequence). The CDR3 DNA follows: TGTGCCAGCAGTTTTTCCGGGACAGGGGCTTACGAGCAGTACTTC. This gives the protein CASSFSGTGAYEQYF.

This chain connects TRBV18 to TRBJ2-7; D is possibly TRBD2 (5 bases). Trimming left V 0 bases short and J 5 bases short, with 11 bases between. The V gene's germline CDR1 is KGHSH and CDR2 LQKENI. The CDR3 has 14 amino acids. The CDR3 DNA reads TGTGCCAGCTCACCACCGACCGGGGTCCACGAGCAGTACTTC. Translated: CASSPPTGVHEQYF.

This clone appeared a single time. The chain joins TRBV30 to TRBJ2-5; perhaps TRBD2 as D (7 bases). The CDR3 is made up of 12 amino acids. From germline, CDR1 is GTSNPN and CDR2 SVGIG (reference sequence). V dropped 3 bases and J dropped 5 bases, with 10 bases sitting between them. CDR3 DNA sequence: TGTGCCTGGAGAAGGGGGGGGGAGACCCAGTACTTC. As protein: CAWRRGGETQYF.

V gene TRBV28 combines with J gene TRBJ1-4, with D possibly TRBD1 on 5 matching bases. CDR3 length equals 16 residues. Trimming took 3 bases from V and 5 from J, leaving 16 bases between them. CDR1 MDHEN and CDR2 SYDVKM come from the germline V gene. The CDR3 region has the DNA TGTGCCAGCAGTTTGCCTAGCGGACACTGGAATGAAAAACTGTTTTTT. Translation gives CASSLPSGHWNEKLFF.

This clone was seen a single time. The chain has TRBV7-8 and TRBJ2-7; 9 nucleotides agree with TRBD1. The CDR3 sequence is 15 residues long. CDR1 is SGHVS and CDR2 is FQNEAQ in the germline V gene. V dropped 1 base and J dropped 4; count of bases not matched to a gene: 5. CDR3 DNA sequence: TGTGCCAGCAGCTTAGAACAGGGGGCGCTTTACGAGCAGTACTTC. It translates to CASSLEQGALYEQYF.

V usage is TRBV27 and J usage is TRBJ1-1; D is possibly TRBD1 (6 bases). The V gene's germline CDR1 is MNHEY and CDR2 SMNVEV (reference sequence). The CDR3 runs 18 residues. With 1 base removed from V and 4 bases from J, the gap between germline ends came to 22 bases. The chain's CDR3 is CASSLFRGGTSRATEAFF. In DNA form, the CDR3 reads TGTGCCAGCAGTTTATTTCGGGGGGGGACATCCCGTGCCACTGAAGCTTTCTTT.

The chain recombines TRBV6-4 with TRBJ1-5; TRBD1 matches at 7 bases. CDR1 MRHNA and CDR2 SNTAGT come from the germline V gene. This CDR3 comprises 13 residues. V shed 4 bases, J shed 7 bases, and the junction held 4 bases outside the gene matches. The CDR3 DNA is TGTGCCAGCAGTGCCCAGGGGGGACAGCCCCAGCATTTT. It specifies CASSAQGGQPQHF.

This chain links TRBV5-5 with TRBJ2-7; D is unresolved. Germline V gives CDR1 SGHKS, CDR2 YYEKEE (reference sequence). The CDR3 extends over 13 amino acids. The germline V and J ends were trimmed by 4 bases and 2 bases, with 10 bases remaining between them. The CDR3 is CASSRDTAYEQYF. The CDR3 DNA sequence: TGTGCCAGCAGCCGCGACACCGCCTACGAGCAGTACTTC.